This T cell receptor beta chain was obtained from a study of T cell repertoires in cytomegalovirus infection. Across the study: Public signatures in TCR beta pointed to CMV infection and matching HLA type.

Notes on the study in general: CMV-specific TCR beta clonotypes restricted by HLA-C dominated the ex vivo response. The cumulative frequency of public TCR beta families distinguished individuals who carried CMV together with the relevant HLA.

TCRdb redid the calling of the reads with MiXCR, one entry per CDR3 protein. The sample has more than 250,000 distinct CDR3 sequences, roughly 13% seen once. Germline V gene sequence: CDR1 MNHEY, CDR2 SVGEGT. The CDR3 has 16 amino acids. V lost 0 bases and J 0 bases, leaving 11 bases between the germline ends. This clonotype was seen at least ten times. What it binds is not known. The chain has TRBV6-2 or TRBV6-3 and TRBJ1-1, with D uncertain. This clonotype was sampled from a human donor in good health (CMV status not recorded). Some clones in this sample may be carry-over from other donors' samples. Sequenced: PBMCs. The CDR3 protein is CASSYSIGDMNTEAFF. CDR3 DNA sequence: TGTGCCAGCAGTTACTCGATAGGAGATATGAACACTGAAGCTTTCTTT.